This paragraph reports one T cell receptor beta chain. The antigen remains undetermined. This record comes from a study of OX40 agonist ivuxolimab in advanced cancers. Study-wide background: People who had prior anti-PD-1, anti-PD-L1 or anti-CTLA-4 therapy could take part, and around 40% had some.

The germline V gene encodes CDR1 MGHRA and CDR2 YSYEKL. This CDR3 region has 16 residues. The ends were cut back, 3 bases at V and 3 bases at J, with 17 bases in the middle. Sequencing was performed with immunoSEQ multiplex PCR; in TCRdb, only in-frame clones are kept and a portion is missing. Among around 78,000 clones, 81% were seen once, and the ten largest hold around 4.2%. Regarding the study as a whole: Determination of antigen specificity was not performed for the expanded peripheral T cells. Dosing at 0.1 to 3.0 mg/kg was accompanied by clonal expansion of CD4+ and CD8+ blood T cells by week 6.

The rearrangement links TRBV4-1 to TRBJ1-2; D is possibly TRBD1 (5 bases). The sequence came from an adult with an advanced solid tumor such as melanoma, head and neck, liver or kidney cancer. Here the sequenced sample was CD4+ or CD8+ T cells sorted from blood, taken in a trial of the OX40 agonist ivuxolimab. Here the CDR3 reads CASSHPQKEGHYGYTF. The DNA of the CDR3 is TGCGCCAGCAGCCATCCTCAAAAAGAGGGACACTATGGCTACACCTTC.